The 28 T cell receptor beta chains below come from one sample, sequenced in a study of OX40 agonist ivuxolimab in advanced cancers. Profiled with immunoSEQ multiplex PCR; TCRdb holds only in-frame clones, not every one. This table has around 95,000 clones, about 90% appearing once. The sequencing here drew on CD4+ or CD8+ T cells sorted from blood, taken in a trial of the OX40 agonist ivuxolimab. These receptors all come from an adult with an advanced solid tumor such as melanoma, head and neck, liver or kidney cancer.

This clone has only one observation. The junction differs from germline at one of its ends, possibly a read error. The V gene is TRBV5-1, the J gene TRBJ2-7; 8 nucleotides line up with TRBD2. CDR3 size: 16 residues. CDR1 is SGHRS, CDR2 YFSETQ, per germline. The chain's CDR3 is CASSLAGGATTYEQHF. The CDR3 bases are TGCGCCAGCAGCTTGGCCGGGGGGGCTACGACCTACGAGCAGCACTTC.

This clone was picked up one time. The chain combines TRBV2 with TRBJ2-2; 8 nucleotides agree with TRBD1. Trimming took 7 bases from V and 4 from J; bases not matched to a gene: 5. CDR3 length: 14 amino acids. CDR1 SNHLY and CDR2 FYNNEI come from the germline V gene. Here the CDR3 reads CASTLDRGTGELFF. The CDR3 DNA sequence: TGTGCCAGCACCCTAGACAGGGGCACCGGGGAGCTGTTTTTT. The full variable domain, its missing parts supplied by reference TRBV2 and TRBJ2-2, is EPEVTQTPSHQVTQMGQEVILRCVPISNHLYFYWYRQILGQKVEFLVSFYNNEISEKSEIFDDQFSVERPDGSNFTLKIRSTKLEDSAMYFCASTLDRGTGELFFGEGSRLTVL.

The chain links TRBV30 to TRBJ2-7; 7 nucleotides agree with TRBD1. The CDR3 length is 13 residues. The junction had 4 bases not matched to a gene; V was cut back by 0 bases and J by 5 bases. Per the germline V gene, CDR1 is GTSNPN and CDR2 is SVGIG (reference sequence). The CDR3 reads CAWSVLQGHEQYF. In DNA, the CDR3 is TGTGCCTGGAGTGTCTTACAGGGGCACGAGCAGTACTTC.

The chain combines TRBV6-1 with TRBJ1-1; D may be TRBD1 (6 bases). V was cut by 5 bases and J by 0 bases, with 13 bases left in between. CDR3 length: 15 amino acids. From germline, CDR1 is MNHNS and CDR2 SASEGT. DNA for the CDR3: TGTGCCAGCAGTTCTTGGGGGGCCCTGAACACTGAAGCTTTCTTT. Translating it yields CASSSWGALNTEAFF.

The chain carries TRBV30 and TRBJ1-5, with 9 nucleotides matching TRBD1. With V trimmed by 5 bases and J by 6 bases, 8 bases remained unmatched. The CDR3 runs 14 residues. Germline CDR1 reads GTSNPN; CDR2 reads SVGIG (reference sequence). The CDR3 loop is CAWQDRGRAQPQHF. CDR3 bases: TGTGCCTGGCAGGACAGGGGCAGGGCTCAGCCCCAGCATTTT.

V gene TRBV29-1 combines with J gene TRBJ2-3; 8 positions match TRBD1. Germline V CDR1 and CDR2: SQVTM, ANQGSEA. V lost 4 bases, J lost 0 bases, and 3 bases stayed unmatched. The length of the CDR3 is 14 residues. CDR3 in DNA: TGCAGCGTTGGGACAGGGTTGAGCACAGATACGCAGTATTTT. It encodes CSVGTGLSTDTQYF.

In the case of this clone: This sample includes further DNA sequences coding for the same CDR3. The V gene is TRBV7-8, the J gene TRBJ2-3; a weak D match, TRBD2 (6 bases). This CDR3 contains 12 residues. Germline CDR1 is SGHVS and CDR2 is FQNEAQ. Between the trimmed V and J ends, which lost 3 bases and 6 bases, there was a span of 7 bases. Here the CDR3 reads CASSFSGDTQYF. For the CDR3, the DNA is TGTGCCAGCAGCTTCAGCGGGGATACGCAGTATTTT.

The rearrangement links TRBV7-6 to TRBJ1-5; D is unresolved. The CDR3 extends over 15 amino acids. The ends were cut back, 0 bases at V and 4 bases at J, with 10 bases in the middle. The germline V gene has CDR1 SGHVS and CDR2 FNYEAQ. The CDR3 DNA sequence: TGTGCCAGCAGCTTAGCGGCGGCAGGTAATCAGCCCCAGCATTTT. Protein product: CASSLAAAGNQPQHF.

V gene TRBV4-1 combines with J gene TRBJ2-1, with no clear D. V lost 1 base to trimming and J lost 0 bases, with 10 bases between them. Per the germline V gene, CDR1 is MGHRA and CDR2 is YSYEKL. The CDR3 loop spans 16 amino acids. The CDR3 spells CASSQAHRFSYNEQFF. CDR3 DNA sequence: TGCGCCAGCAGCCAAGCGCACAGATTCTCCTACAATGAGCAGTTCTTC.

This chain links TRBV27 with TRBJ2-5; D is possibly TRBD2 (6 bases). Germline values: CDR1 MNHEY, CDR2 SMNVEV (reference sequence). The CDR3 loop spans 13 amino acids. Trimming took 1 base from V and 5 from J, leaving 8 bases between them. This CDR3 is CASSLWGDETQYF. DNA of the CDR3: TGTGCCAGCAGTTTATGGGGGGATGAGACCCAGTACTTC.

This clone has only one observation. The rearrangement joins TRBV6-1 to TRBJ2-2; a possible D gene is TRBD1 (5 bases). The CDR3 runs to 16 residues. CDR1 and CDR2 from the germline V gene are MNHNS and SASEGT. V gave up 4 bases and J gave up 8 bases, with 20 bases separating them. CDR3 DNA sequence: TGTGCCAGCAGTGTGACAGTTCCGGAGATCTCTGGGGAGCTGTTTTTT. It yields the protein CASSVTVPEISGELFF.

The gene calls are TRBV6-1 and TRBJ2-2; D is unclear. CDR3 length: 13 amino acids. Per germline, CDR1 MNHNS and CDR2 SASEGT. Trimming stripped 3 bases from V and 1 base from J, with 3 bases between. The CDR3 DNA follows: TGTGCCAGCAGTGACCGGAACACCGGGGAGCTGTTTTTT. Translating it yields CASSDRNTGELFF.

The genes are TRBV2 and TRBJ2-1, with a tentative D call TRBD2 (5 bases). V was pared by 6 bases and J by 0 bases, with 9 bases between. Per the germline V gene, CDR1 is SNHLY and CDR2 is FYNNEI. The CDR3 length is 14 residues. In DNA, the CDR3 is TGTGCCAGCAGACGGGGAAGCTCCTACAATGAGCAGTTCTTC. The encoded protein is CASRRGSSYNEQFF.

V is TRBV5-6 and J is TRBJ1-6; no firm D call. Germline V gives CDR1 SGHDT, CDR2 YYEEEE. Deletions cut 2 bases from V and 6 bases from J, with 9 bases between. The CDR3 runs to 14 residues. The DNA of the CDR3 is TGTGCCAGCAGCTTTCGGGTCGGTAATTCACCCCTCCACTTT. Protein product: CASSFRVGNSPLHF.

This clone has only a few counts. The chain carries TRBV7-2 and TRBJ1-5; no reliable D call. V was cut by 2 bases and J by 7 bases, with 15 bases left in between. Germline V gene sequence: CDR1 SGHTA, CDR2 FQGNSA. This CDR3 contains 15 residues. Here the CDR3 reads CASSLIGPVTQPQHF. The CDR3, as DNA: TGTGCCAGCAGCTTAATCGGCCCGGTCACACAGCCCCAGCATTTT.

This clone came up a few times. The rearrangement joins TRBV19 to TRBJ2-2; D perhaps matches TRBD2 (5 bases). Trimming left V 7 bases short and J 0 bases short, with 15 bases between. The V gene's germline CDR1 is LNHDA and CDR2 SQIVND (reference sequence). CDR3 length: 16 residues. Written as DNA, the CDR3 is TGTGCCAGTACAAAGCGGCGGCAGGCGAACACCGGGGAGCTGTTTTTT. Translated: CASTKRRQANTGELFF. Full variable domain (missing parts from reference TRBV19 and TRBJ2-2): DGGITQSPKYLFRKEGQNVTLSCEQNLNHDAMYWYRQDPGQGLRLIYYSQIVNDFQKGDIAEGYSVSREKKESFPLTVTSAQKNPTAFYLCASTKRRQANTGELFFGEGSRLTVL.

The chain joins TRBV6-8 to TRBJ1-5; D is undetermined. The CDR3 runs 14 residues. Germline CDR1 is MNHGY and CDR2 is SAAAGT. Trimming shortened V by 2 bases and J by 4 bases, and 9 bases separated the two germline ends. DNA of the CDR3: TGTGCCAGCAGTTACGGTATAAAGAATCAGCCCCAGCATTTT. It encodes CASSYGIKNQPQHF.

The chain joins TRBV19 to TRBJ2-3, with 8 bases aligning to TRBD2. With 5 bases clipped from V and 6 bases from J, the junction kept 10 bases outside the gene matches. The germline gives CDR1 LNHDA, CDR2 SQIVND (reference sequence). This CDR3 region has 15 residues. CDR3 protein: CASSLGSGVGDTQYF. DNA of the CDR3: TGTGCCAGTAGTTTGGGTAGCGGGGTGGGGGATACGCAGTATTTT.

The rearrangement links TRBV9 to TRBJ1-4, with 9 bases identical to TRBD1. CDR3 length equals 17 residues. V lost 4 bases to trimming and J lost 4 bases; unmatched junction nucleotides: 11. Germline V CDR1 and CDR2: SGDLS, YYNGEE. CDR3 sequence: CASSPGQGPSLNEKLFF. The CDR3 nucleotides are TGTGCCAGCAGCCCTGGACAGGGGCCATCCCTTAATGAAAAACTGTTTTTT.

The CDR3 DNA follows: TGTGCCAGCAGTCCCGGGACAGGGGGCAATCAGCCCCAGCATTTT. The encoded protein is CASSPGTGGNQPQHF. V and J are TRBV6-5 and TRBJ1-5; 10 positions agree with TRBD1. The V gene end was trimmed by 5 bases and the J gene end by 2 bases; junction bases not matched to a gene: 3. The CDR3 has 15 residues. CDR1 is MNHEY, CDR2 SVGAGI, per germline.

This chain uses TRBV19 with TRBJ1-6; 11 nucleotides agree with TRBD1. CDR3 size: 16 residues. Germline V gene lookup returns CDR1 LNHDA and CDR2 SQIVND (reference sequence). V trimming: 4 bases; J trimming: 9 bases; junction bases outside the gene matches: 8. CDR3 region: CASSTPGQGAGSPLHF. CDR3 DNA: TGTGCCAGTAGTACCCCTGGACAGGGGGCCGGTTCACCCCTCCACTTT.

The chain joins TRBV6-6 to TRBJ2-7; TRBD1 is a possible D gene (6 bases). With 5 bases removed from V and 7 bases from J, the gap between germline ends came to 18 bases. Germline CDR1 and CDR2: MNHNY and SVGAGI (reference sequence). This CDR3 is built from 14 residues. The CDR3 loop reads CASSTQGGWTEQYF. The CDR3 nucleotides read TGTGCCAGCAGTACCCAAGGGGGTTGGACTGAGCAGTACTTC.

The chain links TRBV19 to TRBJ1-2; the D is unclear. The CDR3 is 14 residues long. Germline assignment: CDR1 LNHDA and CDR2 SQIVND (reference sequence). Trimming shortened V by 5 bases and J by 5 bases, and 15 bases separated the two germline ends. The CDR3 bases are TGTGCCAGTAGTCAGGCCAAGTATGAGTATGGCTACACCTTC. Protein product: CASSQAKYEYGYTF.

This chain joins TRBV28 and TRBJ1-1, with TRBD1 matching over 9 bases. The trim removed 4 bases at V and 0 bases at J, leaving 3 bases unmatched. Germline CDR1 MDHEN, CDR2 SYDVKM. The CDR3 runs to 15 residues. The CDR3 protein is CASSSQGALNTEAFF. In DNA, the CDR3 is TGTGCCAGCAGTTCACAGGGGGCCCTGAACACTGAAGCTTTCTTT.

The chain carries TRBV30 and TRBJ1-6; 10 nucleotides agree with TRBD1. The CDR3 spans 14 residues. The germline V gene has CDR1 GTSNPN and CDR2 SVGIG (reference sequence). Trimming cost V 1 base and J 9 bases; bases outside gene matches: 3. CDR3 in amino acids: CAWSEGQGGSPLHF. The CDR3 region has the DNA TGTGCCTGGAGTGAAGGACAGGGGGGTTCACCCCTCCACTTT.

The chain employs TRBV6-1 and TRBJ1-2; 10 nucleotides align to TRBD1. CDR1 is MNHNS and CDR2 is SASEGT in the germline V gene. The CDR3 sequence is 14 residues long. V lost 8 bases and J lost 4; bases outside the gene matches: 7. The CDR3 loop reads CASGRDRGIYGYTF. DNA of the CDR3: TGTGCCAGCGGCCGGGACAGGGGAATCTATGGCTACACCTTC.

The table lists this clone with a count of one. The chain joins TRBV4-1 to TRBJ1-6; a possible D gene is TRBD1 (6 bases). The CDR3 extends over 18 amino acids. Deletions cut 4 bases from V and 0 bases from J, with 16 bases between. CDR1 is MGHRA, CDR2 YSYEKL, per germline. The CDR3 loop reads CASSPVNTGSSYNSPLHF. The CDR3 DNA reads as TGCGCCAGCAGCCCGGTAAATACAGGGAGCTCCTATAATTCACCCCTCCACTTT.

V usage is TRBV7-8 and J usage is TRBJ2-7; a possible D gene is TRBD1 (5 bases). CDR1 and CDR2 (germline): SGHVS, FQNEAQ. The germline V and J ends were trimmed by 2 bases and 4 bases, with 21 bases remaining between them. The CDR3 is 17 residues long. CDR3 sequence: CASSLNSGRAGNYEQYF. The DNA for the CDR3 is TGTGCCAGCAGCTTAAATTCTGGAAGGGCAGGGAATTACGAGCAGTACTTC.